This is a list of T cell receptor beta chains from one sample in a study of blood T cell repertoires in COVID-19. Profiled with immunoSEQ multiplex PCR; TCRdb holds only in-frame clones, not every one. Among roughly 130,000 clones listed, about four fifths were seen once. Specimen: peripheral blood. These receptors were taken from a woman aged 50 to 60 with acute or convalescent COVID-19. Each CDR3 is given with its conserved first and last residue.

J: TRBJ1-6
V: TRBV6-1
CDR3: CASSDDREISPLHF

J: TRBJ2-3
V: TRBV2
CDR3: CASMGLASTDTQYF

J: TRBJ2-2
V: TRBV6-1
CDR3: CASSERGGPNTGELFF

J: TRBJ1-5
V: TRBV6-5
CDR3: CASSQTHSNQPQHF

J: TRBJ1-1
V: TRBV9
CDR3: CASSSGDPVGTTEAFF

J: TRBJ2-3
V: TRBV6-5
CDR3: CASSSGGGTDTQYF

J: TRBJ2-7
V: TRBV30
CDR3: CAWSRDSRGEQYF

J: TRBJ2-1
V: TRBV7-6
CDR3: CASSPDLAGDYNEQFF

J: TRBJ1-1
V: TRBV30
CDR3: CAWSRTGGTEAFF

J: TRBJ1-5
V: TRBV11-2
CDR3: CASSLAGGYQPQHF

J: TRBJ1-2
V: TRBV27
CDR3: CASSSYSVETPLNYGYTF

J: TRBJ1-3
V: TRBV3-1/TRBV3-2
CDR3: CASSHSGGSSGNTIYF

J: TRBJ2-1
V: TRBV13
CDR3: CASSRQGIGYNEQFF

J: TRBJ2-3
V: TRBV29-1
CDR3: CSVGQRLSTDTQYF

J: TRBJ2-2
V: TRBV19
CDR3: CASSITTGAGELFF

J: TRBJ2-3
V: TRBV10-3
CDR3: CAISDPTRTVDTQYF

J: TRBJ1-1
V: TRBV24-1
CDR3: CATSGPQGDTEAFF

J: TRBJ2-7
V: TRBV7-2
CDR3: CASSSKSDIGVYEQYF

J: TRBJ2-1
V: TRBV19
CDR3: CASSLKTGGHEQFF

J: TRBJ1-2
V: TRBV6-1
CDR3: CASSAQRSTGSANYGYTF

J: TRBJ1-1
V: TRBV9
CDR3: CASSVGTRNTEAFF

J: TRBJ1-3
V: TRBV12-3/TRBV12-4
CDR3: CASNFGYGNTIYF

J: TRBJ1-2
V: TRBV30
CDR3: CAWRMGQNYGYTF

J: TRBJ2-3
V: TRBV3-1/TRBV3-2
CDR3: CASSQDFRTSGGASTDTQYF

J: TRBJ2-7
V: TRBV20-1
CDR3: CSASNFDRTYEQYF

J: TRBJ2-2
V: TRBV27
CDR3: CASSFGGVTGELFF

J: TRBJ1-6
V: TRBV6-5
CDR3: CASTGGDGSPLHF

J: TRBJ1-1
V: TRBV5-5
CDR3: CASSYPSGQGAANTEAFF

J: TRBJ1-2
V: TRBV6-5
CDR3: CASSRGRNYGYTF

J: TRBJ1-1
V: TRBV6-6
CDR3: CASSDRMNTEAFF

J: TRBJ2-6
V: TRBV19
CDR3: CASSMRTGANVLTF

J: TRBJ1-4
V: TRBV6-4
CDR3: CASRRIGQGPEGDNEKLFF

J: TRBJ1-1
V: TRBV27
CDR3: CASRTGWTEAFF

J: TRBJ2-1
V: TRBV10-1
CDR3: CASSDPGSNEQFF